This is a list of T cell receptor beta chains from one sample in a study of blood T cell repertoires in COVID-19. Generated by immunoSEQ multiplex PCR, the TCRdb table keeps only in-frame clones and is missing some. The sample includes a few hundred thousand clones, 90% of them seen just once. The sample was PBMCs or T cells enriched from blood (not recorded which). The receptors here all came from a woman aged 18-29 years with acute COVID-19. CDR3s include the opening cysteine and the closing phenylalanine or tryptophan. D genes are given only for firm matches. Clone size is given for some rows only: seen once, a few or many times, or a class if the clone is expanded.

TRBV30,TRBJ1-1,.,.,TGTGCCGGCAACCGGGGAGGGGATGAAGCTTTCTTT,CAGNRGGDEAFF
TRBV6-1,TRBJ1-3,.,.,TGTGCCAGCAGTGAAGGGACAGTCTACTCTGGAAACACCATATATTTT,CASSEGTVYSGNTIYF
TRBV7-3,TRBJ2-3,.,TRBD2,TGTGCCAGCAGCTTAAACCCCTTGACTAGCGGGAGCACAGATACGCAGTATTTT,CASSLNPLTSGSTDTQYF
TRBV27,TRBJ1-6,.,.,TGTGCCAGCGGCTCTTTACCCTATTCACCCCTCCACTTT,CASGSLPYSPLHF
TRBV19,TRBJ1-3,.,TRBD1,TGTGCCAGTAGTATATACAGGGGAACTGGAAACACCATATATTTT,CASSIYRGTGNTIYF
TRBV19,TRBJ2-1,few,.,TGTGCCACCACCCTGGCCGGGTACAATGAGCAGTTCTTC,CATTLAGYNEQFF
TRBV7-9,TRBJ2-5,once,TRBD2,TGTGCCAGCAGCTTAGGTGCCGGGGGGGAGACCCAGTACTTC,CASSLGAGGETQYF
TRBV9,TRBJ1-2,.,.,TGTGCCAGCAGCGTAGTTCTGAACTATGGCTACACCTTC,CASSVVLNYGYTF
TRBV5-1,TRBJ2-3,.,TRBD2,TGCGCCAGCAGCAAAGGACTAGCGCACACAGATACGCAGTATTTT,CASSKGLAHTDTQYF
TRBV18,TRBJ1-5,once,.,TGTGCCAGCTCACCAGAAGGGGTGGATCAGCCCCAGCATTTT,CASSPEGVDQPQHF
TRBV9,TRBJ1-2,.,TRBD1,TGTGCCAGCAGCGTATCCCATGGGACAGGGGAGGCCCCATATGGCTACACCTTC,CASSVSHGTGEAPYGYTF
TRBV28,TRBJ2-2,.,TRBD1,TGTGCCAGCAGTTCAGGGGGCACAAACACCGGGGAGCTGTTTTTT,CASSSGGTNTGELFF
TRBV12-3/TRBV12-4,TRBJ1-2,few,TRBD1,TGTGCCAGCAGTTCACAGGGGGGAAGGGGCTACACCTTC,CASSSQGGRGYTF
TRBV7-9,TRBJ1-5,.,.,TGTGCCAGCAGCCCCTCCGCGGTGGCCCTAAATCAGCCCCAGCATTTT,CASSPSAVALNQPQHF
TRBV11-2,TRBJ2-1,.,.,TGTGCCAGCAGCTTAACTACCAGCTCCTACAATGAGCAGTTCTTC,CASSLTTSSYNEQFF
TRBV19,TRBJ2-1,.,TRBD1,TGTGCCAGTAGTATCGGACAGGGCGGCTACAATGAGCAGTTCTTC,CASSIGQGGYNEQFF
TRBV29-1,TRBJ2-1,once,TRBD2,TGCAGCGACTCGACTAGCGGATACAATGAGCAGTTCTTC,CSDSTSGYNEQFF
TRBV3-1/TRBV3-2,TRBJ2-7,.,TRBD2,TGTGCCAGCAGCCAAATCGGGACTAGCGGAAATTACGAGCAGTACTTC,CASSQIGTSGNYEQYF
TRBV28,TRBJ2-6,.,.,TGTGCCAGCATCCCAAGAGACTCTGGGGCCAACGTCCTGACTTTC,CASIPRDSGANVLTF
TRBV7-9,TRBJ1-2,.,TRBD1,TGTGCCAGCAGCACCCAGGGACAGAATGGCTACACCTTC,CASSTQGQNGYTF
TRBV5-1,TRBJ1-2,few,TRBD1,TGCGCCAGCAGCCCTGAAGGGACAGGGTCGGCTGGCTACACCTTC,CASSPEGTGSAGYTF
TRBV7-9,TRBJ2-3,.,.,TGTGCCAGCAGCTTACTCCGGGACTCGAGGGAACCAGATACGCAGTATTTT,CASSLLRDSREPDTQYF
TRBV28,TRBJ2-3,once,.,TGTGCCAGCAGTTTATTGGGGGCCGGTGGGGATACGCAGTATTTT,CASSLLGAGGDTQYF
TRBV12-3/TRBV12-4,TRBJ1-5,.,.,TGTGCCAGCAGTTTAGGGGGCCAGCCCCAGCATTTT,CASSLGGQPQHF
TRBV9,TRBJ2-7,.,.,TGTGCCAGCAGCCCAACGGGGTTGCGCTACGAGCAGTACTTC,CASSPTGLRYEQYF
TRBV29-1,TRBJ1-5,.,TRBD1,TGCAGCGTTGCCCTTACAGGGGATCAGCCCCAGCATTTT,CSVALTGDQPQHF
TRBV19,TRBJ1-5,.,TRBD1,TGTGCCAGTAGTACCCAGACAGGGGACCATCAGCCCCAGCATTTT,CASSTQTGDHQPQHF
TRBV5-4,TRBJ2-2,.,.,TGTGCCAGCAGCCAGGACTTCACGAACACCGGGGAGCTGTTTTTT,CASSQDFTNTGELFF
TRBV2,TRBJ1-5,few,.,TGTGCCAGCAGTGCAGAATTGGATCAGCCCCAGCATTTT,CASSAELDQPQHF
TRBV9,TRBJ1-6,.,.,TGTGCCAGCCCACACCAACCCCTCCACTTT,CASPHQPLHF
TRBV11-1,TRBJ1-5,.,.,TGTGCCAGCAGCCCCGACACTGCTCAGCCCCAGCATTTT,CASSPDTAQPQHF
TRBV5-1,TRBJ2-7,.,.,TGCGCCAGCAGCTTGGCCTCCACTGAGCAGTACTTC,CASSLASTEQYF
TRBV9,TRBJ1-1,.,.,TGTGCCAGCAGCGCGAGGGCCTTGAAAGCTTTCTTT,CASSARALKAFF
TRBV19,TRBJ1-1,.,TRBD1,TGTGCCAGTAGTACCCGGACAGGGGGGACTGAAGCTTTCTTT,CASSTRTGGTEAFF
TRBV5-1,TRBJ2-2,.,TRBD2,TGCGCCAGCAGCTTGGCTCCAGCGGGACCGAACACCGGGGAGCTGTTTTTT,CASSLAPAGPNTGELFF
TRBV20-1,TRBJ1-4,.,.,TGCAGTGCTAGTACGGGGTGGGATAATGAAAAACTGTTTTTT,CSASTGWDNEKLFF
TRBV12-3/TRBV12-4,TRBJ1-2,.,.,TGTGCCAGCAGTTTATCTCTCTTTGGCTACACCTTC,CASSLSLFGYTF
TRBV10-1,TRBJ2-7,.,.,TGCGCCAGCAGTGTTGGGCAGGACTCCTACGAGCAGTACTTC,CASSVGQDSYEQYF
TRBV27,TRBJ1-2,.,TRBD1,TGTGCCAGCGGACTACAGGGGAACTATGGCTACACCTTC,CASGLQGNYGYTF
TRBV29-1,TRBJ2-2,few,.,TGCAGCGTTGGGTCCTCCCCCCGGCAGGCGAGCACCGGGGAGCTGTTTTTT,CSVGSSPRQASTGELFF
TRBV29-1,TRBJ1-2,.,TRBD1,TGCAGCGTTGAGGGCGTCGGACAGGGGGCGCGTGGCTACACCTTC,CSVEGVGQGARGYTF
TRBV12-3/TRBV12-4,TRBJ1-2,once,.,TGTGCCAGCAGTTCCGGGATGGGGTATGGCTACACCTTC,CASSSGMGYGYTF
TRBV18,TRBJ2-1,.,TRBD1,TGTGCCAGCTCGTTGGGACAGGGGGTGAGCAATGAGCAGTTCTTC,CASSLGQGVSNEQFF
TRBV6-5,TRBJ2-2,.,TRBD2,TGTGCCAGCAGTTTAGCGGGGAACACCGGGGAGCTGTTTTTT,CASSLAGNTGELFF
TRBV30,TRBJ2-2,few,.,TGTGCCTGGAGCCGTTTGACCGGGGAGCTGTTTTTT,CAWSRLTGELFF
TRBV29-1,TRBJ2-4,once,.,TGCAGCGTTGCCGGGGTTCTAGCCAAAAACATTCAGTACTTC,CSVAGVLAKNIQYF
TRBV7-7,TRBJ2-3,.,TRBD2,TGTGCTAGCAGCTTAGGCGCTAGCGGGAGCGCAGATACGCAGTATTTT,CASSLGASGSADTQYF
TRBV19,TRBJ1-6,.,TRBD1,TGTGCCAGTAGTATTGACAGGGTTAATTCACCCCTCCACTTT,CASSIDRVNSPLHF
TRBV18,TRBJ2-1,few,TRBD1,TGTGCCAGCTCACCACCCGGGACAGAAGAGCAGTTCTTC,CASSPPGTEEQFF
TRBV12-5,TRBJ1-1,once,.,TGTGCTAGTGGTTTAGAGGTGAACACTGAAGCTTTCTTT,CASGLEVNTEAFF
TRBV27,TRBJ1-5,.,.,TGTGCCAGCAGCACAATATTCGGGGGGGAGCAGCCCCAGCATTTT,CASSTIFGGEQPQHF
TRBV19,TRBJ2-7,.,TRBD1,TGTGCCAGTATGAGGACAGGGGTCTCTCATGAGCAGTACTTC,CASMRTGVSHEQYF
TRBV28,TRBJ2-3,.,.,TGTGCCAGCAGTGCCCCGACAGGCACAGATACGCAGTATTTT,CASSAPTGTDTQYF
TRBV11-2,TRBJ2-7,.,TRBD2,TGTGCCAGCAGCCCAAGACTAGCGGGGAACTACGAGCAGTACTTC,CASSPRLAGNYEQYF
TRBV2,TRBJ2-3,.,TRBD2,TGTGCCCAGTCGGCGGGAGGAGATACGCAGTATTTT,CAQSAGGDTQYF
TRBV11-2,TRBJ1-2,.,TRBD1,TGTGCCAGCAGCCAGAGGGACAGGGGAGGCGGCTACACCTTC,CASSQRDRGGGYTF